One and the same sample provided the 31 T cell receptor beta chains below, sequenced in a study of T-cell reconstitution after alpha-beta-depleted transplantation in children. Construction of the TCRbeta library involved unique molecular identifiers. TCRdb re-analysed the PCR reads in MiXCR, keeping a single row per CDR3 protein. The data show fewer than 120,000 distinct CDR3 sequences, with 10% seen just once and over 8% held by the top ten. The specimen was PBMCs from the stem cell graft donor, collected from the stem cell graft. These receptors were collected from a human donor who donated a stem cell graft to a child with acute lymphoblastic leukemia.

This clonotype was counted ten times or more. The gene calls are TRBV19 and TRBJ2-1; the D gene is possibly TRBD2 (5 bases). Deletions cut 3 bases from V and 12 bases from J, with 12 bases between. The CDR3 consists of 12 residues. Germline CDR1 reads LNHDA; CDR2 reads SQIVND (reference sequence). This CDR3 reads CASSIRGHGQFF. For the CDR3, the DNA is TGTGCCAGTAGTATCAGAGGGCATGGGCAGTTCTTC.

The gene calls are TRBV5-4 and TRBJ2-2, with 7 bases fitting TRBD1. This CDR3 is built from 17 residues. Germline V lookup: CDR1 SGHNT, CDR2 YYREEE (reference sequence). The V and J ends lost 4 bases and 0 bases, in that order; junction bases with no gene match: 9. The CDR3 bases are TGTGCCAGCAGCCTACCACAGGGGTCATCGAACACCGGGGAGCTGTTTTTT. Protein: CASSLPQGSSNTGELFF.

This clonotype came up many times. The chain couples TRBV7-6 to TRBJ1-5, with D perhaps matching TRBD1 (6 bases). The CDR3 runs 16 residues. The germline V gene has CDR1 SGHVS and CDR2 FNYEAQ. V lost 2 bases and J lost 7, with 18 bases in between. DNA for the CDR3: TGTGCCAGCAGCTTACTCGGGGACACCCCCGGCCAGCCCCAGCATTTT. It codes for CASSLLGDTPGQPQHF.

Ten or more counts support this clonotype. The chain joins TRBV5-5 to TRBJ1-6; D is uncertain. Germline V CDR1 and CDR2: SGHKS, YYEKEE (reference sequence). The CDR3 covers 13 residues. The ends were cut back, 2 bases at V and 6 bases at J, with 6 bases in the middle. CDR3 coding DNA: TGTGCCAGCAGCTTTAGGTTTAATTCACCCCTCCACTTT. Amino acid sequence: CASSFRFNSPLHF.

This clonotype was counted ten times or more. The V and J genes are TRBV12-3 or TRBV12-4 and TRBJ2-3; 7 nucleotides agree with TRBD1. With V trimmed by 1 base and J by 3 bases, 7 bases remained unmatched. The length of the CDR3 is 16 residues. CDR3 sequence (DNA): TGTGCCAGCAGTTTAGGGGCAGGGGGAGCGACAGATACGCAGTATTTT. Translating it yields CASSLGAGGATDTQYF.

Ten or more counts support this clonotype. CDR3 sequence reads: CASSWMDRGDQPQHF. DNA for the CDR3: TGTGCCAGCAGCTGGATGGACAGGGGCGATCAGCCCCAGCATTTT. The chain joins TRBV7-2 to TRBJ1-5, with 9 positions matching TRBD1. Losses at the gene ends were 4 bases for V and 5 bases for J; bases not matched to a gene: 6. In germline, CDR1 is SGHTA, CDR2 FQGNSA. This CDR3 comprises 15 residues.

This clonotype has at least ten counts. The chain uses TRBV12-3 or TRBV12-4 and TRBJ1-4, with TRBD1 matching 9 bases. This CDR3 is built from 16 residues. The V segment lost 6 bases and the J segment 7 bases; nucleotides outside the gene matches: 12. The CDR3 is CASSPRQGVRGEKLFF. In nucleotides, the CDR3 is TGTGCCAGCAGCCCCCGACAGGGGGTGAGGGGTGAAAAACTGTTTTTT.

There are many counts of this clonotype. V usage is TRBV4-3 and J usage is TRBJ2-5, with TRBD2 identical over 8 bases. CDR1 is LGHNA and CDR2 is YSLEER in the germline V gene. V lost 0 bases, J lost 5 bases, and 5 bases stayed unmatched. This CDR3 is 15 amino acids long. Written as DNA, the CDR3 is TGCGCCAGCAGCCAAGATCGGGGGGGCTGGGAGACCCAGTACTTC. It yields the protein CASSQDRGGWETQYF.

In its sample, this clonotype was seen many times. The chain employs TRBV7-3 and TRBJ2-1, with 13 positions matching TRBD2. The CDR3 length is 19 residues. Germline trimming cut 2 bases from V and 6 bases from J; bases unmatched to any gene: 13. CDR1 and CDR2 (germline): SGHTA, FQGTGA. The CDR3 spells CASSLRTGGLAGPGNEQFF. In nucleotides, the CDR3 is TGTGCCAGCAGCTTACGTACCGGGGGACTAGCGGGGCCAGGCAATGAGCAGTTCTTC.

This clonotype was detected many times. The chain employs TRBV25-1 and TRBJ1-3, with a tentative D call TRBD1 (5 bases). Germline V gene lookup returns CDR1 MGHDK and CDR2 SYGVNS. The V and J ends lost 2 bases and 4 bases respectively, with 15 bases between them. The CDR3 length is 16 residues. The CDR3 sequence is CASSEVGAGGGNTIYF. CDR3 DNA sequence: TGTGCCAGCAGTGAAGTAGGCGCCGGGGGGGGAAACACCATATATTTT.

This clonotype was found many times. The V and J genes are TRBV12-3 or TRBV12-4 and TRBJ2-1; TRBD2 aligns across 11 bases. This CDR3 has 16 residues. The trim removed 2 bases at V and 1 base at J, leaving 1 base unmatched. Here the CDR3 DNA reads TGTGCCAGCAGTTTACTAGCGGGGGGTTCCTACAATGAGCAGTTCTTC. Translated: CASSLLAGGSYNEQFF.

This clonotype showed up many times. The chain carries TRBV6-5 and TRBJ1-5; the D gene is possibly TRBD1 (5 bases). This CDR3 is 12 amino acids long. With 6 bases removed from V and 4 bases from J, the gap between germline ends came to 7 bases. Germline V gene lookup returns CDR1 MNHEY and CDR2 SVGAGI. The CDR3 coding sequence is TGTGCCAGCAGGGAGGGGAATCAGCCCCAGCATTTT. Translated, it gives CASREGNQPQHF.

This clonotype came up many times. DNA for the CDR3: TGCAGCGTTGAGGTGGGAGGGCGTGAGCAGTTCTTC. Protein product: CSVEVGGREQFF. This chain connects TRBV29-1 to TRBJ2-1, with 7 bases fitting TRBD2. The CDR3 consists of 12 residues. Germline V CDR1 and CDR2: SQVTM, ANQGSEA. The V segment lost 3 bases and the J segment 9 bases; nucleotides outside the gene matches: 5.

This clonotype appeared many times. J is TRBJ2-2 and V is TRBV5-1; D possibly corresponds to TRBD2 (6 bases). V lost 0 bases to trimming and J lost 5 bases, with 8 bases between them. Germline values: CDR1 SGHRS, CDR2 YFSETQ. The CDR3 extends over 14 amino acids. The DNA for the CDR3 is TGCGCCAGCAGCTTGGCGGCGGGGACCGGGGAGCTGTTTTTT. Its protein product is CASSLAAGTGELFF.

The table lists this clonotype with many counts. V gene TRBV6-5 combines with J gene TRBJ2-2; the D gene is possibly TRBD2 (7 bases). Trimming took off 2 bases at V and 1 base at J, with 11 bases between the two ends. Germline V gene sequence: CDR1 MNHEY, CDR2 SVGAGI. The CDR3 extends over 16 amino acids. DNA of the CDR3: TGTGCCAGCAGTTACGAGGGGGGGCGGAACACCGGGGAGCTGTTTTTT. Amino acid sequence: CASSYEGGRNTGELFF.

This clonotype was observed many times. CDR3: CASSWRSSGANVLTF. CDR3 DNA sequence: TGTGCCAGCAGTTGGAGGAGCTCTGGGGCCAACGTCCTGACTTTC. The rearrangement joins TRBV2 to TRBJ2-6; tentative D call: TRBD2 (5 bases). This CDR3 region has 15 residues. The V and J ends lost 5 bases and 0 bases respectively, with 8 bases between them. Germline loops: CDR1 SNHLY, CDR2 FYNNEI.

The table lists this clonotype with many counts. The rearrangement uses TRBV29-1 and TRBJ2-2, with 10 bases matching TRBD1. Germline values: CDR1 SQVTM, CDR2 ANQGSEA. With 4 bases clipped from V and 4 bases from J, the junction kept 3 bases outside the gene matches. The CDR3 length is 14 residues. The CDR3 nucleotides read TGCAGCGTTGGGACAGGGGGAAGCACCGGGGAGCTGTTTTTT. This gives the protein CSVGTGGSTGELFF.

The table lists this clonotype with a few counts. The genes are TRBV20-1 and TRBJ2-1; 9 positions agree with TRBD1. CDR1 and CDR2 from the germline V gene are DFQATT and SNEGSKA (reference sequence). The CDR3 covers 20 residues. J was trimmed by 1 base and V by 1 base; bases with no gene match: 17. CDR3 loop: CSARGLDRGETVGSYNEQFF. CDR3 in DNA: TGCAGTGCTAGAGGCCTGGACAGGGGCGAAACTGTAGGTTCCTACAATGAGCAGTTCTTC.

This clonotype was counted many times. CDR3 coding DNA: TGCCTCCCTCGACAGTCGAACACTGAAGCTTTCTTT. Protein product: CLPRQSNTEAFF. The chain combines TRBV20-1 with TRBJ1-1; the D gene is possibly TRBD1 (5 bases). The CDR3 has 12 amino acids. Per the germline V gene, CDR1 is DFQATT and CDR2 is SNEGSKA (reference sequence).

This clonotype has a count of ten or more. The CDR3 DNA reads TGTGCCAGCAGCCAAGTGGTAGGGGATAATGAAAAACTGTTTTTT. Protein: CASSQVVGDNEKLFF. This chain uses TRBV4-2 with TRBJ1-4; TRBD1 might be the D (5 bases). V was clipped by 1 base and J by 4 bases, with 10 bases between them. This CDR3 is 15 amino acids long. Looked up from germline, CDR1 is LGHNA and CDR2 is YNFKEQ.

The table lists this clonotype with a few counts. The chain uses TRBV7-2 and TRBJ1-2; D not resolved. CDR3 length: 11 residues. In germline, CDR1 is SGHTA, CDR2 FQGNSA. The V end lost 1 base, the J end lost 7 bases, and 4 bases lay between the germline ends. CDR3 sequence: CASSLGRGYTF. The CDR3, as DNA: TGTGCCAGCAGCTTAGGTCGTGGCTACACCTTC.

The sample holds many counts of this clonotype. The chain has TRBV28 and TRBJ1-5, with 9 bases aligning to TRBD1. There are 17 residues in the CDR3. The ends lost 2 bases at V and 2 bases at J; junction bases unmatched: 7. CDR1 and CDR2 from the germline V gene are MDHEN and SYDVKM. CDR3 in amino acids: CASSLMGTGIGNQPQHF. CDR3 nucleotide sequence: TGTGCCAGCAGTTTAATGGGGACAGGGATCGGCAATCAGCCCCAGCATTTT.

This clonotype was picked up many times. The gene calls are TRBV5-1 and TRBJ1-5, with 7 bases matching TRBD1. The CDR3 length is 15 residues. The germline gives CDR1 SGHRS, CDR2 YFSETQ. J was trimmed by 4 bases and V by 0 bases; bases with no gene match: 4. CDR3 loop: CASSLETGRNQPQHF. CDR3 nucleotides: TGCGCCAGCAGCTTGGAGACAGGGAGAAATCAGCCCCAGCATTTT.

In the case of this clonotype: Just one base apart from a much larger clone, this may be a read error. The chain joins TRBV4-3 to TRBJ1-1; no definite D call. The CDR3 has 15 amino acids. The germline gives CDR1 LGHNA, CDR2 YSLEER. The V gene lost 0 bases and the J gene lost 11 bases, with 19 bases spanning the gap. CDR3 in amino acids: CASSQDSTGKVFAFF. The CDR3 coding sequence is TGCGCCAGCAGCCAAGATAGTACGGGGAAAGTGTTCGCTTTCTTT.

This clonotype has at least ten counts. The genes are TRBV20-1 and TRBJ2-1; 9 positions match TRBD1. Unmatched junction bases numbered 8, after V lost 7 bases and J lost 4 bases. Looked up from germline, CDR1 is DFQATT and CDR2 is SNEGSKA (reference sequence). The CDR3 extends over 14 amino acids. The DNA of the CDR3 is TGCAGTGGCCTCGGGACAGGGTCATACAATGAGCAGTTCTTC. Protein product: CSGLGTGSYNEQFF.

This clonotype has at least ten counts. The chain's CDR3 is CSVEEVHGEGGSAYEQYF. The CDR3 nucleotides read TGCAGCGTTGAAGAAGTTCACGGAGAGGGAGGTTCCGCCTACGAGCAGTACTTC. This rearrangement joins TRBV29-1 to TRBJ2-7, with D possibly matching TRBD2 (6 bases). CDR3 length: 18 amino acids. The germline gives CDR1 SQVTM, CDR2 ANQGSEA. Trimming took 0 bases from V and 2 from J, leaving 23 bases between them.

This clonotype was picked up many times. The chain is built from TRBV20-1 and TRBJ1-4; 9 bases agree with TRBD1. This CDR3 has 13 residues. J lost 8 bases, V lost 8 bases, and 9 bases had no gene match. Germline V CDR1 and CDR2: DFQATT, SNEGSKA (reference sequence). The CDR3 protein is CSSQGAIREKLFF. CDR3 DNA sequence: TGCAGTTCACAGGGGGCGATAAGGGAAAAACTGTTTTTT.

The V gene is TRBV7-6, the J gene TRBJ2-1; 9 positions match TRBD1. The germline CDR1 and CDR2 sequences are SGHVS and FNYEAQ. The CDR3 runs 15 residues. V dropped 3 bases and J dropped 6; count of bases not matched to a gene: 6. The CDR3 region has the DNA TGTGCCAGCAGCTTCTCCGGGACAGGGATCAATGAGCAGTTCTTC. Translation: CASSFSGTGINEQFF. The full variable domain, its missing parts supplied by reference TRBV7-6 and TRBJ2-1, is GAGVSQSPRYKVTKRGQDVALRCDPISGHVSLYWYRQALGQGPEFLTYFNYEAQQDKSGLPNDRFSAERPEGSISTLTIQRTEQRDSAMYRCASSFSGTGINEQFFGPGTRLTVL.

J is TRBJ2-1 and V is TRBV19; 11 bases agree with TRBD2. From germline, CDR1 is LNHDA and CDR2 SQIVND (reference sequence). CDR3 length: 17 residues. J was trimmed by 3 bases and V by 4 bases; bases with no gene match: 8. The CDR3 sequence is CASSTYGTSGLYNEQFF. The CDR3 DNA is TGTGCCAGTAGTACCTACGGGACTAGCGGACTCTACAATGAGCAGTTCTTC.

There are many counts of this clonotype. The chain has TRBV29-1 and TRBJ1-2; D may be TRBD1 (5 bases). This CDR3 has 14 amino acids. Deletions cut 2 bases from V and 8 bases from J, with 18 bases between. Germline-derived CDR1 and CDR2 are SQVTM and ANQGSEA. This CDR3 reads CSVERAGTARGYTF. In DNA, the CDR3 is TGCAGCGTTGAAAGGGCAGGGACGGCTAGGGGCTACACCTTC.

Worth noting for this clonotype: This could be a read error, since a much larger clone is one nucleotide away. The CDR3 protein is CSARDAGSPYEQYF. CDR3 DNA: TGCAGTGCTAGAGATGCTGGCAGCCCCTACGAGCAGTACTTC. The gene calls are TRBV20-1 and TRBJ2-7, with D unclear. The germline V gene encodes CDR1 DFQATT and CDR2 SNEGSKA (reference sequence). The CDR3 extends over 14 amino acids. V lost 0 bases and J lost 2, with 11 bases in between.